The clone carrying this T cell receptor beta chain was observed once. Clones were sequenced by immunoSEQ multiplex PCR, and TCRdb holds only the in-frame ones, with some missing. Counted here are around 70,000 clones, roughly 94% occurring once; the ten biggest clones make up 0.58%. This CDR3 is 15 amino acids long. Looked up from germline, CDR1 is SGHTA and CDR2 is FQGNSA. Trimming at V came to 6 bases and at J to 2 bases, leaving 7 bases not matched to a gene. The sample originates from a study of T cell changes during pregnancy in multiple sclerosis. Sequencing was performed on peripheral blood, taken in the third trimester of pregnancy. The sequence came from a female donor with multiple sclerosis, enrolled in a pregnancy study. The J gene is TRBJ2-1, the V gene TRBV7-2; 7 nucleotides agree with TRBD2. CDR3 sequence (DNA): TGTGCCAGCAGTCCCAGCGGGACCGCCTACAATGAGCAGTTCTTC. This sequence encodes CASSPSGTAYNEQFF.